This passage covers 3 T cell receptor beta chains from one sample sequenced in a study of a mutant IDH1 vaccine in newly diagnosed glioma. These TCRs' antigens remain unknown. Time point here: week 23, last vaccination. Topical imiquimod accompanied each vaccine dose, which consisted of 300 ug of mutant IDH1 20-mer peptide. Method: immunoSEQ multiplex PCR; TCRdb's copy keeps in-frame clones and lacks some. The sample records tens of thousands of clones, under 90% being singletons. The sequences come from PBMCs, collected from a glioma patient whose treatment included an IDH1 peptide vaccine. All receptors come from a man younger than 35 with glioma.

The rearrangement joins TRBV9 to TRBJ2-3; weak D call: TRBD1 (5 bases). This CDR3 has 15 amino acids. Trimming removed 0 bases at V and 4 bases at J, with 12 bases between. The germline V gene encodes CDR1 SGDLS and CDR2 YYNGEE. DNA of the CDR3: TGTGCCAGCAGCGTAGGCCCCCCAGGGCCAGATACGCAGTATTTT. This translates into CASSVGPPGPDTQYF.

The chain couples TRBV19 to TRBJ2-7, with D maybe TRBD1 (6 bases). There are 13 residues in the CDR3. V was trimmed by 7 bases and J by 1 base, leaving 11 bases between them. CDR1 is LNHDA and CDR2 is SQIVND in the germline V gene (reference sequence). CDR3 DNA: TGTGCCAGTACGGTGACAGGATCCTACGAGCAGTACTTC. It is translated as CASTVTGSYEQYF.

This clone was recorded only once. J is TRBJ2-5 and V is TRBV20-1; no definite D call. The V gene's germline CDR1 is DFQATT and CDR2 SNEGSKA (reference sequence). Trimming removed 5 bases at V and 1 base at J, with 2 bases between. The CDR3 sequence is 10 residues long. In nucleotides, the CDR3 is TGCAGTGCTTTCCAAGAGACCCAGTACTTC. Residues: CSAFQETQYF.